The sequence of this T cell receptor (beta chain) was determined in a study of shared clonotypes between healthy human individuals. Clones were sequenced by immunoSEQ multiplex PCR, and TCRdb holds only the in-frame ones, with some missing. The sample carries 2 million to 2.5 million clones, roughly 93% recorded once. CDR3 length equals 15 residues. CDR1 and CDR2 (germline): MNHEY, SMNVEV (reference sequence). Trimming shortened V by 5 bases and J by 0 bases, and 11 bases separated the two germline ends. This chain connects TRBV27 to TRBJ1-5; D is unresolved. The sample comprised naive CD4+ T cells from PBMCs. As to subset: CD45RA+ positively selected. The clonotype originates from a man aged 18 to 30 in good health. Some clones in this sample may be carry-over from other donors' samples. The DNA of the CDR3 is TGTGCCAGCAGTCCCCTTCGTAATAGCAATCAGCCCCAGCATTTT. This encodes CASSPLRNSNQPQHF.